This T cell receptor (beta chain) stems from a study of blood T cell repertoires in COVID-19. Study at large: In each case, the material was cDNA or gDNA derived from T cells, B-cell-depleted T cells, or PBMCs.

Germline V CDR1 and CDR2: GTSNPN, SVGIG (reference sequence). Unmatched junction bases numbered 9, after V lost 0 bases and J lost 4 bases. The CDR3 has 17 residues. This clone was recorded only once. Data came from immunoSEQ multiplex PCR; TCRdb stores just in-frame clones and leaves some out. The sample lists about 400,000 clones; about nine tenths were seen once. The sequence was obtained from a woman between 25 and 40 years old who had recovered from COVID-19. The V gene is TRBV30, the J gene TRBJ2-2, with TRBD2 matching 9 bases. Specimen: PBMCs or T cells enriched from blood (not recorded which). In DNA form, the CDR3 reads TGTGCCTGGAGTGTAAGGCGGGGGGGTTTTTTCACCGGGGAGCTGTTTTTT. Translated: CAWSVRRGGFFTGELFF.